The rows below give T cell receptor beta chains drawn from one sample of a study of blood T cell repertoires in COVID-19. The repertoire was sequenced with immunoSEQ multiplex PCR; TCRdb's copy has only in-frame clones and lacks some. Of about 28,000 clones listed, about nine tenths were seen once; the top ten hold roughly 5%. The sequenced sample consisted of peripheral blood. The receptor source for this set is a man aged 60 to 75 with active COVID-19. Both conserved end residues are part of each CDR3. Fields, in order: CDR3 DNA, CDR3 protein, D gene, CDR3 length, clone size, J gene, V gene. The D gene is left open where the match is weak. Part of the rows lack a size; the others show once, few, many or a class for expanded clones.

CDR3nt: TGTGCCAGCAGCCCTAGAAGATTGGACAGGGAAGATACGCAGTATTTT
CDR3aa: CASSPRRLDREDTQYF
d_gene: TRBD1
len: 16
abundance: -
j_gene: TRBJ2-3
v_gene: TRBV9

CDR3nt: TGTGCCAGCACACAAGGACTAGCGGGGGTCACAGATACGCAGTATTTT
CDR3aa: CASTQGLAGVTDTQYF
d_gene: TRBD2
len: 16
abundance: -
j_gene: TRBJ2-3
v_gene: TRBV7-6

CDR3nt: TGTGCCACCCGAGGAGGAGAAAACTCCTACGAGCAGTACTTC
CDR3aa: CATRGGENSYEQYF
d_gene: -
len: 14
abundance: few
j_gene: TRBJ2-7
v_gene: TRBV24-1

CDR3nt: TGCGCCAGCAGCTCATTAGGGGTAGGGGCTCAGAGGCCCCAGCATTTT
CDR3aa: CASSSLGVGAQRPQHF
d_gene: -
len: 16
abundance: -
j_gene: TRBJ1-5
v_gene: TRBV5-1

CDR3nt: TGCGCCAGCAGCTGGGGTCAGGGATACAATGAGCAGTTCTTC
CDR3aa: CASSWGQGYNEQFF
d_gene: -
len: 14
abundance: -
j_gene: TRBJ2-1
v_gene: TRBV5-1

CDR3nt: TGTGCCAGCTCACGGGGGGAAAGGGGCACTGAAGCTTTCTTT
CDR3aa: CASSRGERGTEAFF
d_gene: -
len: 14
abundance: -
j_gene: TRBJ1-1
v_gene: TRBV18

CDR3nt: TGTGCCAGCGGCCGAGGTCAGCCCCAGCATTTT
CDR3aa: CASGRGQPQHF
d_gene: -
len: 11
abundance: -
j_gene: TRBJ1-5
v_gene: TRBV2

CDR3nt: TGTGCCAGCAAGACCACCTCGACGGGACAAGAGACCCAGTACTTC
CDR3aa: CASKTTSTGQETQYF
d_gene: -
len: 15
abundance: -
j_gene: TRBJ2-5
v_gene: TRBV6-5

CDR3nt: TGTGCCAGCAGCAAAGCGCACCGGACTAGCGGGGGGGCTAGCACAGATACGCAGTATTTT
CDR3aa: CASSKAHRTSGGASTDTQYF
d_gene: -
len: 20
abundance: -
j_gene: TRBJ2-3
v_gene: TRBV21-1

CDR3nt: TGTGCTAGTGGTTTGCCCCAGGGTCGAACCGCTGAAGCTTTCTTT
CDR3aa: CASGLPQGRTAEAFF
d_gene: -
len: 15
abundance: -
j_gene: TRBJ1-1
v_gene: TRBV12-5

CDR3nt: TGTGCCAGCAGCCAAGATATGGGCGGGGGCAACACCGGGGAGCTGTTTTTT
CDR3aa: CASSQDMGGGNTGELFF
d_gene: -
len: 17
abundance: -
j_gene: TRBJ2-2
v_gene: TRBV4-2

CDR3nt: TGTGCCAGCAGCTTAGCGCGGCTGGTGAACACTGAAGCTTTCTTT
CDR3aa: CASSLARLVNTEAFF
d_gene: -
len: 15
abundance: -
j_gene: TRBJ1-1
v_gene: TRBV7-6

CDR3nt: TGTGCCGCCTTCGGACTAGCGGGGGACAATGAGCAGTTCTTC
CDR3aa: CAAFGLAGDNEQFF
d_gene: TRBD2
len: 14
abundance: -
j_gene: TRBJ2-1
v_gene: TRBV6-5

CDR3nt: TGTGCCAGCAGCTTAGACGGGGGGGCCGGTGGCGGGGAGCTGTTTTTT
CDR3aa: CASSLDGGAGGGELFF
d_gene: TRBD2
len: 16
abundance: once
j_gene: TRBJ2-2
v_gene: TRBV7-2

CDR3nt: TGCAGCGTTGTAGACCCCGGGCAGCCCCAGCATTTT
CDR3aa: CSVVDPGQPQHF
d_gene: -
len: 12
abundance: -
j_gene: TRBJ1-5
v_gene: TRBV29-1

CDR3nt: TGTGCCAGCAGCTTGAGCCCACGGACAGGCCACCCCAATGAGCAGTTCTTC
CDR3aa: CASSLSPRTGHPNEQFF
d_gene: TRBD1
len: 17
abundance: -
j_gene: TRBJ2-1
v_gene: TRBV5-5

CDR3nt: TGTGCCAGCAGCTTGGAGCGGGGTACGCAGTATTTT
CDR3aa: CASSLERGTQYF
d_gene: TRBD2
len: 12
abundance: once
j_gene: TRBJ2-3
v_gene: TRBV11-2

CDR3nt: TGCGCCAGCAGTACCAGACAGGGGCCGGGGTGGAGTACCGGGGAGCTGTTTTTT
CDR3aa: CASSTRQGPGWSTGELFF
d_gene: TRBD1
len: 18
abundance: -
j_gene: TRBJ2-2
v_gene: TRBV10-1

CDR3nt: TGTGCCAGCAGTCGCGTAGTCGGGACAGGGCGACGTGCTTTCTTT
CDR3aa: CASSRVVGTGRRAFF
d_gene: TRBD1
len: 15
abundance: -
j_gene: TRBJ1-1
v_gene: TRBV6-2/TRBV6-3

CDR3nt: TGTGCCAGCAGACTGGGAGTCGGCTATGGCTACACCTTC
CDR3aa: CASRLGVGYGYTF
d_gene: -
len: 13
abundance: -
j_gene: TRBJ1-2
v_gene: TRBV28

CDR3nt: TGTGCCAGCAGCTTCAGGGGTAGCAATCAGCCCCAGCATTTT
CDR3aa: CASSFRGSNQPQHF
d_gene: -
len: 14
abundance: -
j_gene: TRBJ1-5
v_gene: TRBV5-8

CDR3nt: TGTGCCAGCAGCCTAGCGGGGGTCTCCTACAATGAGCAGTTCTTC
CDR3aa: CASSLAGVSYNEQFF
d_gene: TRBD2
len: 15
abundance: -
j_gene: TRBJ2-1
v_gene: TRBV6-2/TRBV6-3

CDR3nt: TGTGCCAGCACCCTTCACTCCCCCGGCTCTGGAAACACCATATATTTT
CDR3aa: CASTLHSPGSGNTIYF
d_gene: -
len: 16
abundance: -
j_gene: TRBJ1-3
v_gene: TRBV16

CDR3nt: TGTGCCAGCAGCCCGGGGGCAGGGGGCTTTGGTTCACCCCTCCACTTT
CDR3aa: CASSPGAGGFGSPLHF
d_gene: TRBD1
len: 16
abundance: -
j_gene: TRBJ1-6
v_gene: TRBV7-3

CDR3nt: TGTGCCAGCAGCCCGGGACAGAACTATGGCTACACCTTC
CDR3aa: CASSPGQNYGYTF
d_gene: TRBD1
len: 13
abundance: -
j_gene: TRBJ1-2
v_gene: TRBV12-3/TRBV12-4

CDR3nt: TGCGCCAGCAGTGAGGGGGACAGGGCTAGCTACAATGAGCAGTTCTTC
CDR3aa: CASSEGDRASYNEQFF
d_gene: TRBD1
len: 16
abundance: -
j_gene: TRBJ2-1
v_gene: TRBV10-1

CDR3nt: TGTGCCACCAGTGATTTGCTGGCGGGGAACACCGGGGAGCTGTTTTTT
CDR3aa: CATSDLLAGNTGELFF
d_gene: -
len: 16
abundance: -
j_gene: TRBJ2-2
v_gene: TRBV24-1

CDR3nt: TGTGCCAGCAGCTTAGGGACAGGGGACTACAATGAGCAGTTCTTC
CDR3aa: CASSLGTGDYNEQFF
d_gene: TRBD1
len: 15
abundance: -
j_gene: TRBJ2-1
v_gene: TRBV7-9

CDR3nt: TGCGCCAGCAGCCGCCTCCCCATAGCGAGAGGCACAGATACGCAGTATTTT
CDR3aa: CASSRLPIARGTDTQYF
d_gene: -
len: 17
abundance: -
j_gene: TRBJ2-3
v_gene: TRBV4-1

CDR3nt: TGTGCCAGCAGCCAAGGGACAGGGTTTACGACGCAGTATTTT
CDR3aa: CASSQGTGFTTQYF
d_gene: TRBD1
len: 14
abundance: -
j_gene: TRBJ2-3
v_gene: TRBV7-3

CDR3nt: TGTGCCAGCAGCCAAGGTGGCAGGGGTACAAACTATGGCTACACCTTC
CDR3aa: CASSQGGRGTNYGYTF
d_gene: -
len: 16
abundance: -
j_gene: TRBJ1-2
v_gene: TRBV3-1/TRBV3-2